This section outlines one T cell receptor (beta chain) sequence together with its context. Its cognate antigen is unknown. PCR was performed a second time for about 7 to 12 cycles using a sample-barcoded 5' primer and a J-beta primer mix. One entry per CDR3 protein, called by TCRdb with MiXCR from the 5' RACE reads. This table holds roughly 650,000 distinct CDR3 sequences, approximately 30% found once. This sample is part of a study of blood T cells in healthy people across ages. Study-wide findings and caveats: Estimated diversity across one million T cells was deemed an underestimate.

The V end was cut by 2 bases, the J end by 9 bases, with 11 bases between. Per the germline V gene, CDR1 is SGHTA and CDR2 is FQGTGA. The length of the CDR3 is 14 residues. Sample: blood. The source of this sequence is a woman older than 75 in good health. The chain links TRBV7-3 to TRBJ1-6; D remains unclear. The CDR3 DNA is TGTGCCAGCAGCTTATCATCCTTATCTTCACCCCTCCACTTT. It specifies CASSLSSLSSPLHF.